This entry lists 22 T cell receptor beta chains sequenced from one sample in a study of T cell responses to AZD1222 COVID-19 vaccine listed by TCRdb under 2021. What this sample's time point label stands for: baseline before first vaccination. Library creation used the immunoSEQ multiplex PCR assay. TCRdb limited this immuneACCESS table to in-frame rearrangements with V and J called. A share of clones is missing; checked studies link under half to unresolved V genes, and the rest is unexplained. A total of 72,000 or so clones appear in this sample, about nine tenths of them only once. Jointly, the top ten make up approximately 4.5% of the sample. Material: peripheral blood, obtained on day 0 of AZD1222 vaccination. All receptors derive from an adult in good health.

This sequence joins TRBV3-1 (or the pseudogene TRBV3-2) and TRBJ1-2; 8 bases map to TRBD1. The CDR3 covers 14 residues. With 5 bases clipped from V and 7 bases from J, the junction kept 9 bases outside the gene matches. Germline CDR1 and CDR2: LGHDT and YNNKEL (reference sequence). DNA for the CDR3: TGTGCCAGCAGCGGTCAGACAGGGGCGACTGGCTACACCTTC. Its translation: CASSGQTGATGYTF.

This clone has more than one count but fewer than ten. The CDR3 region has the DNA TGTGCCAGCAGCCCCCAAGACGGTACTGGAAACACCATATATTTT. This sequence encodes CASSPQDGTGNTIYF. The V gene is TRBV9, the J gene TRBJ1-3, with D hard to call. V shed 4 bases and J shed 2 bases, with 13 bases lying between them. Per the germline V gene, CDR1 is SGDLS and CDR2 is YYNGEE. The CDR3 is 15 residues long.

The chain uses TRBV7-6 and TRBJ2-1, with D maybe TRBD1 (5 bases). Deletions cut 5 bases from V and 0 bases from J, with 11 bases between. Germline V gene data show CDR1 as SGHVS and CDR2 as FNYEAQ. This CDR3 is built from 15 residues. The DNA of the CDR3 is TGTGCCAGCAGCCGACAGTCGAGCTCCTACAATGAGCAGTTCTTC. Protein sequence: CASSRQSSSYNEQFF.

J is TRBJ1-3 and V is TRBV5-5, with a possible D match to TRBD1 (6 bases). This CDR3 contains 14 residues. Trimming removed 0 bases from V and 10 bases from J, with 14 bases in between. The germline gives CDR1 SGHKS, CDR2 YYEKEE (reference sequence). The CDR3 reads CASSLEAQGVTIYF. The CDR3 nucleotides read TGTGCCAGCAGCTTGGAGGCACAGGGTGTGACCATATATTTT. Complete variable domain (other parts from reference TRBV5-5 and TRBJ1-3): DAGVTQSPTHLIKTRGQQVTLRCSPISGHKSVSWYQQVLGQGPQFIFQYYEKEERGRGNFPDRFSARQFPNYSSELNVNALLLGDSALYLCASSLEAQGVTIYFGEGSWLTVV.

The J gene is TRBJ2-2, the V gene TRBV11-3, with 10 bases aligning to TRBD2. CDR1 is SGHNT, CDR2 YENEEA, per germline. V lost 11 bases, J lost 0 bases, and 9 bases stayed unmatched. CDR3 size: 16 residues. The CDR3 sequence: CASKTSGRPNTGELFF. The CDR3 DNA is TGTGCCTCGAAGACTAGCGGGCGACCGAACACCGGGGAGCTGTTTTTT.

This chain joins TRBV6-5 and TRBJ2-6; a possible D gene is TRBD2 (5 bases). In germline, CDR1 is MNHEY, CDR2 SVGAGI. The CDR3 loop spans 15 amino acids. Deletions cut 6 bases from V and 4 bases from J, with 13 bases between. In nucleotides, the CDR3 is TGTGCCAGCAGGGCGGGCTCTGGAGGGGCCAACGTCCTGACTTTC. It is translated as CASRAGSGGANVLTF.

The chain joins TRBV19 to TRBJ1-2, with TRBD1 identical over 8 bases. Germline V gene data show CDR1 as LNHDA and CDR2 as SQIVND (reference sequence). V lost 9 bases to trimming and J lost 0 bases; unmatched junction nucleotides: 12. This CDR3 has 16 amino acids. CDR3 amino acids: CASIWTGKGTNYGYTF. CDR3 DNA sequence: TGTGCCAGCATTTGGACAGGGAAAGGTACTAACTATGGCTACACCTTC.

The chain employs TRBV9 and TRBJ2-1; 7 bases are shared with TRBD1. J was trimmed by 6 bases and V by 0 bases; bases with no gene match: 6. Per the germline V gene, CDR1 is SGDLS and CDR2 is YYNGEE. The CDR3 covers 15 residues. CDR3 sequence: CASSVVRDSSNEQFF. Written as DNA, the CDR3 is TGTGCCAGCAGCGTAGTTCGGGACAGCTCCAATGAGCAGTTCTTC.

The rearrangement links TRBV11-3 to TRBJ1-1; D uncertain. The CDR3 sequence is 11 residues long. The germline CDR1 and CDR2 sequences are SGHNT and YENEEA. Trimming removed 7 bases from V and 8 bases from J, with 11 bases in between. For the CDR3, the DNA is TGTGCCAGCATGCTTGGGGTGGAAGCTTTCTTT. It translates to CASMLGVEAFF.

This sequence joins TRBV29-1 and TRBJ1-2; 7 bases align to TRBD1. CDR1 and CDR2 (germline): SQVTM, ANQGSEA. V gave up 6 bases and J gave up 0 bases; unmatched junction bases: 4. The CDR3 consists of 13 residues. The CDR3 sequence: CSVRTGANYGYTF. CDR3 nucleotide sequence: TGCAGCGTCAGGACAGGAGCTAACTATGGCTACACCTTC. The variable domain in full, completed from reference TRBV29-1 and TRBJ1-2, reads SAVISQKPSRDICQRGTSLTIQCQVDSQVTMMFWYRQQPGQSLTLIATANQGSEATYESGFVIDKFPISRPNLTFSTLTVSNMSPEDSSIYLCSVRTGANYGYTFGSGTRLTVV.

The DNA of the CDR3 is TGCGCCAGCAGGCGGACAGGGCTTTATTCACCCCTCCACTTT. Its translation is CASRRTGLYSPLHF. The genes are TRBV5-1 and TRBJ1-6; 8 bases map to TRBD1. V lost 5 bases to trimming and J lost 8 bases; unmatched junction nucleotides: 6. The CDR3 contains 14 residues. The germline V gene encodes CDR1 SGHRS and CDR2 YFSETQ.

V and J are TRBV27 and TRBJ2-3; TRBD2 matches 12 bases. This CDR3 is built from 18 residues. V gave up 6 bases and J gave up 0 bases; unmatched junction bases: 10. The germline V gene has CDR1 MNHEY and CDR2 SMNVEV (reference sequence). CDR3 sequence reads: CASRLRTSGITSTDTQYF. The CDR3 nucleotides are TGTGCCAGCAGATTACGGACTAGCGGGATCACTAGCACAGATACGCAGTATTTT.

The chain links TRBV4-1 to TRBJ2-7, with a weak D call TRBD2 (5 bases). V was shortened by 0 bases and J by 3 bases, with 12 bases between the two germline ends. Germline V lookup: CDR1 MGHRA, CDR2 YSYEKL. The CDR3 runs 15 residues. Written as DNA, the CDR3 is TGCGCCAGCAGCCAAGATAGGCGGGTGTTCTACGAGCAGTACTTC. Translating gives CASSQDRRVFYEQYF.

This rearrangement joins TRBV5-4 to TRBJ2-7; 7 positions agree with TRBD1. CDR3 size: 13 residues. Per the germline V gene, CDR1 is SGHNT and CDR2 is YYREEE (reference sequence). J gave up 2 bases and V 5 bases, and 4 bases lay outside the gene matches. The CDR3 is CASRMTGTYEQYF. CDR3 nucleotide sequence: TGTGCCAGCAGGATGACAGGGACCTACGAGCAGTACTTC.

This rearrangement joins TRBV28 to TRBJ2-2; tentative D call: TRBD1 (6 bases). V lost 5 bases and J lost 1, with 8 bases in between. The CDR3 is made up of 14 amino acids. Germline V CDR1 and CDR2: MDHEN, SYDVKM. The CDR3 protein is CASSMGQNTGELFF. The CDR3 DNA sequence: TGTGCCAGCAGTATGGGACAGAACACCGGGGAGCTGTTTTTT.

The chain recombines TRBV7-8 with TRBJ1-1; 8 bases agree with TRBD1. CDR3 length equals 16 residues. Germline CDR1 and CDR2: SGHVS and FQNEAQ. Germline trimming cut 5 bases from V and 3 bases from J; bases unmatched to any gene: 11. Written as DNA, the CDR3 is TGTGCCAGCAGCCGAAATCAGGGGGCGAGGGACACTGAAGCTTTCTTT. Encoded protein: CASSRNQGARDTEAFF.

The gene calls are TRBV2 and TRBJ2-3; 8 positions agree with TRBD1. The length of the CDR3 is 14 residues. The V segment lost 6 bases and the J segment 0 bases; nucleotides outside the gene matches: 2. The germline V gene has CDR1 SNHLY and CDR2 FYNNEI. As DNA, the CDR3 is TGTGCCAGCAGGGACAGGGCTAGCACAGATACGCAGTATTTT. This translates into CASRDRASTDTQYF.

The chain combines TRBV7-3 with TRBJ1-1; TRBD1 might be the D (6 bases). Germline V CDR1 and CDR2: SGHTA, FQGTGA. V was clipped by 4 bases and J by 4 bases, with 10 bases between them. The CDR3 consists of 13 residues. CDR3 region: CASSSTGRTEAFF. The CDR3 DNA reads as TGTGCCAGCAGCTCGACAGGTCGCACTGAAGCTTTCTTT.

The chain couples TRBV7-8 to TRBJ1-2, with unresolved D. Germline assignment: CDR1 SGHVS and CDR2 FQNEAQ. The CDR3 is made up of 15 amino acids. Trimming removed 1 base at V and 7 bases at J, with 16 bases between. Here the CDR3 reads CASSLGPSGGSGYTF. CDR3 coding DNA: TGTGCCAGCAGCTTAGGGCCTTCTGGAGGGTCTGGCTACACCTTC. The full variable domain, completed using reference TRBV7-8 and TRBJ1-2, is GAGVSQSPRYKVAKRGQDVALRCDPISGHVSLFWYQQALGQGPEFLTYFQNEAQLDKSGLPSDRFFAERPEGSVSTLKIQRTQQEDSAVYLCASSLGPSGGSGYTFGSGTRLTVV.

The rearrangement links TRBV6-5 to TRBJ1-1, with 7 bases identical to TRBD1. Germline lookup yields CDR1 MNHEY and CDR2 SVGAGI. After removal of 5 bases from V and 1 base from J, the junction contained 7 bases not matched to a gene. The CDR3 sequence is 15 residues long. The CDR3 spells CASSLAGTENTEAFF. CDR3 sequence (DNA): TGTGCCAGCAGTCTAGCCGGGACAGAGAACACTGAAGCTTTCTTT.

V is TRBV7-9 and J is TRBJ1-4, with 8 bases fitting TRBD1. The V gene end was trimmed by 5 bases and the J gene end by 8 bases; junction bases not matched to a gene: 13. This CDR3 region has 16 residues. Germline loops: CDR1 SEHNR, CDR2 FQNEAQ (reference sequence). CDR3: CASSPRNGQGREKLFF. CDR3 in DNA: TGTGCCAGCAGCCCGCGGAACGGACAGGGCAGGGAAAAACTGTTTTTT.

V usage is TRBV10-2 and J usage is TRBJ2-5; 10 nucleotides align to TRBD2. Germline V gives CDR1 WSHSY, CDR2 SAAADI. Trimming at V came to 1 base and at J to 5 bases, leaving 4 bases not matched to a gene. This CDR3 comprises 15 residues. DNA for the CDR3: TGCGCCAGCAGTGAGTTTCTAGCGGGGGACGAGACCCAGTACTTC. This translates into CASSEFLAGDETQYF.